This T cell receptor (beta chain) was sequenced during a study of circulating tumor DNA in untreated peripheral T-cell lymphoma (TCRdb year 2021). The full study reports these points: Tumor-specific clonotypes were identified in roughly 75% of patients, from 85% to 90% of baseline tissues and approximately 67% of baseline serum samples.

Trimming accounts for 5 bases at V and 2 bases at J, while the number of junction bases matched to no gene is 5. The CDR3, cysteine through phenylalanine, is 14 amino acids long. The only DNA kept is the CDR3, 42 bases in frame from the first base. CDR1 and CDR2 are drawn from the germline V gene: MNHGY, SAAAGT. To find tumor-specific TCR clonotypes, researchers sequenced baseline tumor tissue that had been collected prior to treatment. The study used next-generation sequencing of T-cell receptor sequences to monitor peripheral T-cell lymphoma patients receiving frontline treatment on a trial. Preparation of the library involved the immunoSEQ multiplex PCR assay. TCRdb mirrors the immuneACCESS table, restricted to in-frame sequences. Some clones are absent from its copies; in checked studies, under half trace to an unresolved V gene, and the reason for the others is unknown. The sample table holds some 7,000 clones, of which less than 70% were seen once. The ten largest clones represent roughly 52% of the sample.

This clone was counted a few times. Its antigen remains unidentified. No base qualities exist here, and no much larger clone lies one base off it. The V and J segments used are TRBV6-8 and TRBJ1-2, with 7 bases matching TRBD1. The sequence derives from a human donor with peripheral T-cell lymphoma. Sample: tumor tissue. The sequenced DNA is TGTGCCAGCAGTACGGGACAGCTGAACTATGGCTACACCTTC. The translation is CASSTGQLNYGYTF.